This T cell receptor beta chain was sequenced for a study of cytomegalovirus exposure and HLA in healthy donors. Only one count was recorded for this clone. As yet, its antigen is unknown. This PCR relied on a set of 60 Vbeta primers and 13 Jbeta primers. The repertoire was sequenced with immunoSEQ multiplex PCR; TCRdb's copy has only in-frame clones and lacks some. Here the sample spans 150,000 to 200,000 clones, approximately 85% being singletons. General study findings and limits: Presence/absence analysis assumed near-uniform sequencing depth across donors. Generally TCR sequences proved uncommon, though certain public TCRs appeared in numerous donors.

CDR3 length: 10 residues. CDR1 DFQATT and CDR2 SNEGSKA come from the germline V gene (reference sequence). V lost 7 bases to trimming and J lost 7 bases, with 10 bases between them. The sequencing sample was made of PBMCs. This chain connects TRBV20-1 to TRBJ1-2, with D possibly being TRBD1 (5 bases). This TCR was sampled from a woman aged 50 to 60 in good health and CMV-seronegative. The CDR3: CSGGGRGYTF. The CDR3 DNA sequence: TGCAGTGGGGGGGGACGTGGCTACACCTTC.